The present T cell receptor beta chain was sequenced within a study of T cell responses to AZD1222 COVID-19 vaccine. V was clipped by 5 bases and J by 4 bases; unmatched bases: 9. Germline lookup yields CDR1 SGHVS and CDR2 FQNEAQ. The CDR3 is 16 amino acids. Produced via immunoSEQ multiplex PCR; TCRdb's table is partial and in-frame only. The repertoire has fewer than 200,000 clones, 85% to 90% of them found once; the top ten carry about 9.9%. This clonotype was obtained from an adult who received the AZD1222 COVID-19 vaccine. The specimen was peripheral blood, collected 28 days after the second AZD1222 dose. J is TRBJ1-4 and V is TRBV7-8; TRBD1 matches at 8 bases. For the CDR3, the DNA is TGTGCCAGCAGCCACCGGACAGGGATGAGTAATGAAAAACTGTTTTTT. Its protein is CASSHRTGMSNEKLFF.